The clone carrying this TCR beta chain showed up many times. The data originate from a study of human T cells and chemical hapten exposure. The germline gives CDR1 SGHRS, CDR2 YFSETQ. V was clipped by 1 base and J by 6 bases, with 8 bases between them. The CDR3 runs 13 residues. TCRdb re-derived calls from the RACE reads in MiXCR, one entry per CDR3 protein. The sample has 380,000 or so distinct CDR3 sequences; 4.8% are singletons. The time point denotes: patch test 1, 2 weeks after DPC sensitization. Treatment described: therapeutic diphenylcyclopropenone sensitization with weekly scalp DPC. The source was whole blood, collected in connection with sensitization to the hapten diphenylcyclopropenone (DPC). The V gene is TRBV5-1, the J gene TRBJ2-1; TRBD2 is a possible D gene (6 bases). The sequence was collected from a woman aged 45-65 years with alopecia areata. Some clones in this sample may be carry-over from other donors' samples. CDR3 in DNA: TGCGCCAGCAGCTTGCTGGGGGGCAATGAGCAGTTCTTC. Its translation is CASSLLGGNEQFF.